This paragraph covers one T cell receptor beta chain sequence. This specimen comes from a study of blood T cell repertoires in COVID-19. Study as a whole: The origin of the acute and convalescent COVID-19 samples was the United States, Italy and Spain. The cDNA or gDNA used as material had been derived from T cells, B-cell-depleted T cells, or PBMCs.

V shed 3 bases, J shed 0 bases, and the junction held 12 bases outside the gene matches. From germline, CDR1 is WNHNN and CDR2 SYGVQD (reference sequence). The CDR3 covers 18 residues. How the authors handled the data: Estimation of nucleated cell counts was performed using reference gene primer amplification. Sequencing used immunoSEQ multiplex PCR; TCRdb keeps in-frame clones, though not all of them. The DNA gave D and trimming, while V, J and clone size come from that table. The repertoire holds over 200,000 clones, with roughly 90% as singletons. The sequence derives from a man aged 35-49 years with active or convalescent COVID-19. The genes are TRBV10-1 and TRBJ1-1; 8 nucleotides agree with TRBD1. The material sequenced was peripheral blood. CDR3 residues: CASSDPYRDRLLNTEAFF. DNA of the CDR3: TGCGCCAGCAGTGATCCTTACCGGGACAGGCTATTGAACACTGAAGCTTTCTTT.